One sample yielded the 22 T cell receptor beta chains listed below, sequenced in a study of T cell changes during pregnancy in multiple sclerosis. Data came from immunoSEQ multiplex PCR; TCRdb stores just in-frame clones and leaves some out. Counted here are 55,000 to 70,000 clones, around 92% occurring once; the ten biggest clones make up 2.5% to 3.5%. Sequenced material: CD8+ T cells from peripheral blood mononuclear cells, taken in the third trimester of pregnancy. Receptors originate from a female donor in good health, enrolled as a control in a pregnancy study.

This chain links TRBV6-4 with TRBJ1-2, with TRBD1 matching over 9 bases. Germline CDR1 is MRHNA and CDR2 is SNTAGT. Losses at the gene ends were 2 bases for V and 5 bases for J; bases not matched to a gene: 21. CDR3 length: 20 amino acids. The DNA for the CDR3 is TGTGCCAGCAGTGACGATGAGGGACAGGGAGTCCCTTTGTGTTTGTATGGCTACACCTTC. Protein sequence: CASSDDEGQGVPLCLYGYTF.

The chain carries TRBV27 and TRBJ2-2, with 8 nucleotides matching TRBD2. The length of the CDR3 is 14 residues. CDR1 is MNHEY and CDR2 is SMNVEV in the germline V gene (reference sequence). The V segment lost 8 bases and the J segment 0 bases; nucleotides outside the gene matches: 2. The CDR3 here is CASRRGANTGELFF. The DNA for the CDR3 is TGTGCCAGCCGGCGGGGGGCGAACACCGGGGAGCTGTTTTTT.

This clone occurred a few times. The rearrangement uses TRBV27 and TRBJ1-1; D is unresolved. The germline V gene encodes CDR1 MNHEY and CDR2 SMNVEV (reference sequence). CDR3 length: 13 residues. V was clipped by 10 bases and J by 0 bases, with 12 bases between them. Written as DNA, the CDR3 is TGTGCCACCAATAGCAACATGAACACTGAAGCTTTCTTT. Its translation is CATNSNMNTEAFF.

The gene calls are TRBV13 and TRBJ2-3; TRBD2 might be the D (7 bases). The ends were cut back, 5 bases at V and 5 bases at J, with 20 bases in the middle. CDR1 is PRHDT, CDR2 FYEKMQ, per germline (reference sequence). The CDR3 is made up of 16 amino acids. CDR3 in amino acids: CASSPGMGGRRDTQYF. In DNA form, the CDR3 reads TGTGCCAGCAGCCCCGGTATGGGGGGGCGGAGAGATACGCAGTATTTT.

The rearrangement uses TRBV5-6 and TRBJ1-4; no clear D. This CDR3 comprises 12 residues. V shed 0 bases and J shed 10 bases, with 7 bases lying between them. Germline values: CDR1 SGHDT, CDR2 YYEEEE. The CDR3 sequence is CASSLGSRKLFF. Written as DNA, the CDR3 is TGTGCCAGCAGCTTGGGTAGCCGAAAACTGTTTTTT.

As regards this clone: Just one base apart from a much larger clone, this may be a read error. Other DNA sequences in this specimen translate into the identical CDR3. The CDR3 spells CASSGARDKIDTEAFF. The DNA of the CDR3 is TGTGCCAGCAGCGGAGCTAGGGACAAAATAGATACTGAAGCTTTCTTT. This chain joins TRBV9 and TRBJ1-1, with D maybe TRBD1 (6 bases). CDR1 and CDR2 from the germline V gene are SGDLS and YYNGEE. The CDR3 length is 16 residues. With 3 bases removed from V and 5 bases from J, the gap between germline ends came to 20 bases.

This chain uses TRBV5-1 with TRBJ2-3; possibly TRBD2 for D (5 bases). CDR1 and CDR2 from the germline V gene are SGHRS and YFSETQ. The CDR3 consists of 15 residues. V lost 6 bases, J lost 8 bases, and 22 bases lay in between. This CDR3 is CASNPGIGSWGTQYF. For the CDR3, the DNA is TGCGCCAGCAACCCCGGGATAGGGTCTTGGGGTACGCAGTATTTT. Together with reference TRBV5-1 and TRBJ2-3, the CDR3 gives the full variable domain: KAGVTQTPRYLIKTRGQQVTLSCSPISGHRSVSWYQQTPGQGLQFLFEYFSETQRNKGNFPGRFSGRQFSNSRSEMNVSTLELGDSALYLCASNPGIGSWGTQYFGPGTRLTVL.

The chain links TRBV5-4 to TRBJ2-1; no reliable D call. Trimming cost V 4 bases and J 5 bases, with 16 bases left between them. CDR1 and CDR2 (germline): SGHNT, YYREEE (reference sequence). This CDR3 is built from 15 residues. CDR3 sequence reads: CASSMGSRVDNEQFF. CDR3 nucleotide sequence: TGTGCCAGCAGCATGGGTAGCCGGGTCGACAATGAGCAGTTCTTC.

The V and J genes are TRBV6-6 and TRBJ2-1, with a weak D call TRBD1 (5 bases). From germline, CDR1 is MNHNY and CDR2 SVGAGI (reference sequence). V was clipped by 0 bases and J by 3 bases, with 9 bases between them. The CDR3 covers 15 residues. The chain's CDR3 is CASSYSGQGYNEQFF. CDR3 DNA sequence: TGTGCCAGCAGTTACTCGGGCCAGGGCTACAATGAGCAGTTCTTC.

The chain is built from TRBV4-1 and TRBJ1-6; TRBD1 might be the D (5 bases). This CDR3 has 13 residues. Trimming left V 1 base short and J 11 bases short, with 9 bases between. CDR1 and CDR2 (germline): MGHRA, YSYEKL. The CDR3, as DNA: TGCGCCAGCAGCCAAGCAGGGAGGCCACCCCTCCACTTT. The encoded protein is CASSQAGRPPLHF.

J is TRBJ2-3 and V is TRBV7-8, with TRBD2 as a possible D gene (7 bases). V was trimmed by 5 bases and J by 3 bases, leaving 15 bases between them. This CDR3 has 15 amino acids. From germline, CDR1 is SGHVS and CDR2 FQNEAQ. Here the CDR3 DNA reads TGTGCCAGCAGCCCTGACGGGGGGCCAACAGATACGCAGTATTTT. Its protein product is CASSPDGGPTDTQYF.

The rearrangement joins TRBV23-1 to TRBJ1-2; D is possibly TRBD1 (6 bases). TRBV23-1 is known as an ORF, though its function is uncertain. The CDR3 extends over 15 amino acids. V shed 5 bases and J shed 5 bases, with 18 bases lying between them. The CDR3 is CASSYNRTALYGYTF. The CDR3 DNA reads as TGCGCCAGCAGTTACAACCGGACAGCGCTATATGGCTACACCTTC.

The chain joins TRBV4-3 to TRBJ2-6, with D possibly TRBD2 on 6 matching bases. V was clipped by 0 bases and J by 1 base, with 13 bases between them. This CDR3 contains 18 residues. Germline CDR1 reads LGHNA; CDR2 reads YSLEER. The CDR3 sequence is CASSQEEAGTSGANVLTF. The CDR3 nucleotides are TGCGCCAGCAGCCAAGAGGAGGCTGGGACTTCTGGGGCCAACGTCCTGACTTTC.

CDR3 nucleotides: TGTGCCATCAATGCGGGGAACTATGGCTACACCTTC. It translates to CAINAGNYGYTF. The chain is built from TRBV11-2 and TRBJ1-2, with D hard to call. From germline, CDR1 is SGHAT and CDR2 FQNNGV. V was shortened by 10 bases and J by 2 bases, with 11 bases between the two germline ends. This CDR3 contains 12 residues.

CDR3 in DNA: TGTGCCAGCAGCCTACCGTCCTACGAGCAGTACTTC. Its protein product is CASSLPSYEQYF. The chain is built from TRBV7-8 and TRBJ2-7; no clear D. The germline gives CDR1 SGHVS, CDR2 FQNEAQ. V shed 5 bases and J shed 1 base, with 6 bases lying between them. CDR3 size: 12 residues.

The chain recombines TRBV9 with TRBJ2-7; 9 bases are shared with TRBD1. Unmatched junction bases numbered 11, after V lost 7 bases and J lost 3 bases. The CDR3 sequence is 15 residues long. Germline CDR1 reads SGDLS; CDR2 reads YYNGEE. The CDR3 bases are TGTGCCAGCGGACCTTCGGACAGGGGTTTCTACGAGCAGTACTTC. It translates to CASGPSDRGFYEQYF.

The V gene is TRBV4-1, the J gene TRBJ1-2; D is unclear. Trimming shortened V by 3 bases and J by 3 bases, and 17 bases separated the two germline ends. There are 16 residues in the CDR3. CDR1 is MGHRA and CDR2 is YSYEKL in the germline V gene. The CDR3 nucleotides read TGCGCCAGCAGCCAGTTCCCATGGCAGATTCACTATGGCTACACCTTC. This gives the protein CASSQFPWQIHYGYTF.

This clone was recorded only once. J is TRBJ1-2 and V is TRBV19, with 10 positions matching TRBD1. The germline gives CDR1 LNHDA, CDR2 SQIVND (reference sequence). CDR3 length equals 17 residues. Trimming removed 4 bases from V and 0 bases from J; junction bases left unmatched: 8. The DNA for the CDR3 is TGTGCCAGTAGTAAATCCGGACAGGGGGTCGCTAACTATGGCTACACCTTC. It translates to CASSKSGQGVANYGYTF. The full variable domain, its missing parts supplied by reference TRBV19 and TRBJ1-2, is DGGITQSPKYLFRKEGQNVTLSCEQNLNHDAMYWYRQDPGQGLRLIYYSQIVNDFQKGDIAEGYSVSREKKESFPLTVTSAQKNPTAFYLCASSKSGQGVANYGYTFGSGTRLTVV.

The rearrangement joins TRBV5-6 to TRBJ1-5; 9 bases align to TRBD1. Germline CDR1 is SGHDT and CDR2 is YYEEEE. Trimming took 1 base from V and 0 from J; bases not matched to a gene: 5. This CDR3 region has 17 residues. CDR3 bases: TGTGCCAGCAGCTTGAGGACAGGGGTAGGTAGCAATCAGCCCCAGCATTTT. It is translated as CASSLRTGVGSNQPQHF.

This clone was seen only once. This chain uses TRBV9 with TRBJ1-6; the D is unclear. Germline CDR1 reads SGDLS; CDR2 reads YYNGEE. The germline V and J ends were trimmed by 3 bases and 12 bases, with 13 bases remaining between them. This CDR3 contains 13 residues. CDR3 coding DNA: TGTGCCAGCAGCGGCGCCGTCGCGGGACCCCTCCACTTT. It codes for CASSGAVAGPLHF.

The chain employs TRBV10-3 and TRBJ1-1; possible D gene TRBD1, 6 bases. Germline CDR1 reads ENHRY; CDR2 reads SYGVKD. Between the trimmed V and J ends, which lost 7 bases and 0 bases, there was a span of 6 bases. This CDR3 is built from 12 residues. CDR3 nucleotides: TGTGCCATCAAGGGGGTGAACACTGAAGCTTTCTTT. This codes for CAIKGVNTEAFF.

CDR3 in amino acids: CASSFRGGEKLFF. The CDR3 nucleotides are TGTGCCAGCAGCTTCAGGGGTGGTGAAAAACTGTTTTTT. The chain is built from TRBV5-4 and TRBJ1-4, with D perhaps matching TRBD1 (6 bases). This CDR3 is 13 amino acids long. The V gene lost 2 bases and the J gene lost 7 bases, with 9 bases spanning the gap. Germline CDR1 reads SGHNT; CDR2 reads YYREEE (reference sequence).